These 14 T cell receptor beta chains were sequenced from one sample in a study of blood T cells in healthy people across ages. A second PCR, run for about 7 to 12 cycles, used a sample-barcoded 5' primer plus a J-beta primer mix. TCRdb re-called the 5' RACE reads with MiXCR, one entry per CDR3 protein. This sample has 1,500,000 or so distinct CDR3 sequences, with roughly 43% found just once. Input material: blood. These receptors all come from a woman aged 18-29 years in good health.

V usage is TRBV4-1 and J usage is TRBJ1-2; D gene ambiguous. Looked up from germline, CDR1 is MGHRA and CDR2 is YSYEKL. Between the trimmed V and J ends, which lost 0 bases and 4 bases, there was a span of 12 bases. The CDR3 length is 15 residues. The CDR3 DNA sequence: TGCGCCAGCAGCCAAGATGATGGGGATCCCTATGGCTACACCTTC. It yields the protein CASSQDDGDPYGYTF.

This clonotype was counted once. The chain's CDR3 is CATSESFPTSWETQYF. CDR3 DNA sequence: TGTGCCACCAGTGAATCTTTCCCGACTAGCTGGGAGACCCAGTACTTC. The V gene is TRBV24-1, the J gene TRBJ2-7, with TRBD2 matching over 7 bases. The J call may not be correct, given that the DNA end is closer to TRBJ2-5. This CDR3 is 16 amino acids long. Germline assignment: CDR1 KGHDR and CDR2 SFDVKD.

The chain couples TRBV29-1 to TRBJ1-2; weak D call: TRBD1 (5 bases). The CDR3 has 12 amino acids. CDR1 and CDR2 from the germline V gene are SQVTM and ANQGSEA. The V end lost 4 bases, the J end lost 4 bases, and 10 bases lay between the germline ends. CDR3 protein: CSVAVRVYGYTF. The DNA for the CDR3 is TGCAGCGTTGCGGTCAGGGTCTATGGCTACACCTTC.

The sample holds many counts of this clonotype. This rearrangement joins TRBV29-1 to TRBJ1-2, with D unresolved. The germline V and J ends were trimmed by 3 bases and 8 bases, with 10 bases remaining between them. The CDR3 length is 11 residues. The germline CDR1 and CDR2 sequences are SQVTM and ANQGSEA. DNA of the CDR3: TGCAGCGTTGAGCAGGAGTCGGGCTACACCTTC. Amino acids: CSVEQESGYTF.

This clonotype occurred once. One end of the junction does not line up with germline, which may come from a read error. The chain joins TRBV20-1 to TRBJ2-4; either TRBD1 or TRBD2 may fit D (5 bases each). Germline CDR1 reads DFQATT; CDR2 reads SNEGSKA (reference sequence). The CDR3 runs to 13 residues. The CDR3 is CSATHPGANVQYF. CDR3 nucleotide sequence: TGCAGTGCTACCCACCCCGGGGCAAACGTTCAGTACTTC.

V usage is TRBV7-2 and J usage is TRBJ1-5, with 10 bases matching TRBD1. The CDR3 has 14 residues. CDR1 is SGHTA, CDR2 FQGNSA, per germline. V gave up 8 bases and J gave up 4 bases; unmatched junction bases: 5. CDR3 loop: CASGLDRGNQPQHF. In DNA, the CDR3 is TGTGCCAGCGGTTTGGACAGGGGGAATCAGCCCCAGCATTTT.

V and J are TRBV3-1 and TRBJ2-3; TRBD1 matches 9 bases. The CDR3 covers 17 residues. Per germline, CDR1 LGHDT and CDR2 YNNKEL (reference sequence). V trimming: 3 bases; J trimming: 2 bases; junction bases outside the gene matches: 9. The CDR3 DNA reads as TGTGCCAGCAGCCATCTACGAAGGGACAGGGTCACAGATACGCAGTATTTT. Protein product: CASSHLRRDRVTDTQYF.

The CDR3 DNA follows: TGTGCCAGCAGCTCGAGCAGTGGGGGGGGCAATCAGCCCCAGCATTTT. Translating it yields CASSSSSGGGNQPQHF. The V and J genes are TRBV5-8 and TRBJ1-5; tentatively, D is TRBD1 (5 bases). The germline V and J ends were trimmed by 3 bases and 2 bases, with 15 bases remaining between them. Germline V lookup: CDR1 SGHTS, CDR2 YDEGEE. This CDR3 is built from 16 residues.

A note on this clonotype: Just one base apart from a much larger clone, this may be a read error. The V gene is TRBV7-8, the J gene TRBJ1-1; 10 nucleotides agree with TRBD1. The CDR3 is 17 amino acids. The V gene's germline CDR1 is SGHVS and CDR2 FQNEAQ. In DNA form, the CDR3 reads TGTGCCAGCGCGTCTGACAGGGGGCCCCTCTTGGGCACTAAAGCTTTCTTT. It yields the protein CASASDRGPLLGTKAFF.

Concerning this clonotype: Since a much larger clone is just one base distant, this may be a read error. The rearrangement joins TRBV18 to TRBJ1-5; 10 positions agree with TRBD1. The CDR3 loop spans 15 amino acids. CDR1 is KGHSH, CDR2 LQKENI, per germline. The CDR3 protein is CASSPDRGGNQPQNF. CDR3 in DNA: TGTGCCAGCTCACCGGACAGGGGGGGCAATCAGCCCCAGAATTTT. Complete variable domain (other parts from reference TRBV18 and TRBJ1-5): NAGVMQNPRHLVRRRGQEARLRCSPMKGHSHVYWYRQLPEEGLKFMVYLQKENIIDESGMPKERFSAEFPKEGPSILRIQQVVRGDSAAYFCASSPDRGGNQPQNFGDGTRLSIL.

The chain is built from TRBV30 and TRBJ2-5; no reliable D call. V was trimmed by 3 bases and J by 9 bases, leaving 8 bases between them. In germline, CDR1 is GTSNPN, CDR2 SVGIG (reference sequence). The CDR3 covers 10 residues. CDR3 bases: TGTGCCTGGAGCGGCGAAGCCCAGTACTTC. Its protein is CAWSGEAQYF.

The chain has TRBV7-2 and TRBJ1-1, with D uncertain. CDR3 length: 15 residues. Trimming took 3 bases from V and 2 from J, leaving 13 bases between them. The germline CDR1 and CDR2 sequences are SGHTA and FQGNSA. CDR3 nucleotide sequence: TGTGCCAGCAGCTTGGCCAGGCATGCTAACACTGAAGCTTTCTTT. Its translation: CASSLARHANTEAFF.

This clonotype came up a few times. The J gene is TRBJ1-2, the V gene TRBV6-1, with D unresolved. This CDR3 comprises 11 residues. Trimming pared 3 bases from V and 7 bases from J, leaving 6 bases between. Germline V CDR1 and CDR2: MNHNS, SASEGT. CDR3 residues: CASSDGPGYTF. The CDR3 DNA follows: TGTGCCAGCAGTGACGGCCCTGGCTACACCTTC.

The chain recombines TRBV30 with TRBJ2-3, with D unresolved. The V gene's germline CDR1 is GTSNPN and CDR2 SVGIG (reference sequence). The CDR3 runs to 15 residues. Trimming took 0 bases from V and 0 from J, leaving 10 bases between them. The CDR3 protein is CAWSVGSSSTDTQYF. The CDR3 DNA follows: TGTGCCTGGAGTGTGGGATCTTCTAGCACAGATACGCAGTATTTT. Using reference TRBV30 and TRBJ2-3 for the parts outside the CDR3, the full variable domain is SQTIHQWPATLVQPVGSPLSLECTVEGTSNPNLYWYRQAAGRGLQLLFYSVGIGQISSEVPQNLSASRPQDRQFILSSKKLLLSDSGFYLCAWSVGSSSTDTQYFGPGTRLTVL.